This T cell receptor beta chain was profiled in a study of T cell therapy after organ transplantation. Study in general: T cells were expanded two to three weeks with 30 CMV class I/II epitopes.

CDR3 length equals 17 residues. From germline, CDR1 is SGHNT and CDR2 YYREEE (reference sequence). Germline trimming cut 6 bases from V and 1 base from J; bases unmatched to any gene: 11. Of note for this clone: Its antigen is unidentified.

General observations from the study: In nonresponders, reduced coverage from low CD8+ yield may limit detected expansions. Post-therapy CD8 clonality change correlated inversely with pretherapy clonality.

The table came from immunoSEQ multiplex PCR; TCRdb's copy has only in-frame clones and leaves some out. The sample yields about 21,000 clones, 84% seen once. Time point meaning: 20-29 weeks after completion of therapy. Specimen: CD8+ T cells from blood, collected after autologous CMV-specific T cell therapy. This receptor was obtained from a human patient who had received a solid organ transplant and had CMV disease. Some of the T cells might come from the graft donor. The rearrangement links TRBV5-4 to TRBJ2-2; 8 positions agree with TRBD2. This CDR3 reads CASMGAPGGVNTGELFF. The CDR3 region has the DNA TGTGCCAGCATGGGGGCCCCGGGGGGGGTGAACACCGGGGAGCTGTTTTTT.